Each of the 24 T cell receptor beta chains below was sequenced from the same sample in a study of blood T cells in healthy people across ages (dated by TCRdb to 2013 to 2016). Receptor amplification or capture employed 5' RACE. For sequencing, an Illumina HiSeq 2500 was employed. A second PCR of 7 to 11 cycles was run with a J-beta primer mix and a sample-barcoded 5' primer. The public reads were reanalyzed by TCRdb: fastp trimming at Q25, MiXCR alignment, in-frame beta chains only. When rows share a CDR3 protein, they turn into one entry using the most common DNA and genes. This sample lists 1.5 million to 2 million distinct CDR3 sequences; about 31% were detected once. The ten largest account for about 10% of the sample. Input material: blood. The receptors were gathered from a woman aged 30 to 39 in good health.

This clonotype was detected only once. The V gene is TRBV28, the J gene TRBJ2-5, with TRBD1 matching 8 bases. CDR3 length equals 15 residues. Germline V CDR1 and CDR2: MDHEN, SYDVKM. The V segment lost 6 bases and the J segment 4 bases; nucleotides outside the gene matches: 10. Here the CDR3 DNA reads TGTGCCAGCAGCCGATCGATCAGGGGGCGAGAGACCCAGTACTTC. This sequence encodes CASSRSIRGRETQYF.

The chain couples TRBV6-2 or TRBV6-3 to TRBJ2-2; no clear D. The CDR3 loop spans 13 amino acids. Germline CDR1 MNHEY, CDR2 SVGEGT. V was pared by 6 bases and J by 3 bases, with 8 bases between. The CDR3 DNA is TGTGCCAGCAGAACCCAGGACACCGGGGAGCTGTTTTTT. It is translated as CASRTQDTGELFF.

This clonotype was detected only a few times. The rearrangement links TRBV20-1 to TRBJ1-2; TRBD1 agrees at 7 bases. Germline loops: CDR1 DFQATT, CDR2 SNEGSKA (reference sequence). The CDR3 has 11 amino acids. Losses at the gene ends were 1 base for V and 11 bases for J; bases not matched to a gene: 4. The DNA for the CDR3 is TGCAGTGCTAGAGGACAGGGAGGTTACACCTTC. The encoded protein is CSARGQGGYTF.

The chain carries TRBV29-1 and TRBJ1-1; D is unclear. V gave up 5 bases and J gave up 0 bases, with 10 bases separating them. The CDR3 runs 13 residues. Germline CDR1 and CDR2: SQVTM and ANQGSEA. CDR3 protein: CSVRIKLNTEAFF. The CDR3 DNA reads as TGCAGCGTTCGGATCAAACTGAACACTGAAGCTTTCTTT.

The chain combines TRBV6-5 with TRBJ2-7; TRBD2 matches 16 bases. Trimming took 6 bases from V and 4 from J; bases not matched to a gene: 9. The CDR3 runs 17 residues. Germline V lookup: CDR1 MNHEY, CDR2 SVGAGI. The CDR3 loop is CASSLRGLAGGTYEQYF. For the CDR3, the DNA is TGTGCCAGCAGCTTACGGGGACTAGCGGGAGGGACGTACGAGCAGTACTTC.

This clonotype showed up just once. One end of the junction varies from germline; a read error may be responsible. The genes are TRBV4-2 and TRBJ2-6, with a tentative D call TRBD1 (6 bases). Germline V lookup: CDR1 LGHNA, CDR2 YNFKEQ. This CDR3 has 18 amino acids. The CDR3 DNA sequence: TGTGCCAGCAGCCAAGATCGGCAGGGGAAGTCTGGGGCCAACGTCCCGACTTTC. It yields the protein CASSQDRQGKSGANVPTF.

V usage is TRBV29-1 and J usage is TRBJ2-5; possible D gene TRBD2, 6 bases. The germline CDR1 and CDR2 sequences are SQVTM and ANQGSEA. The CDR3 is 15 amino acids. V lost 3 bases, J lost 11 bases, and 25 bases lay in between. The CDR3 DNA reads as TGCAGCGTTGATAAGGGGCAAATCCAGGGAGGTGATCAGTACTTC. This gives the protein CSVDKGQIQGGDQYF.

The rearrangement uses TRBV2 and TRBJ1-1, with TRBD1 matching over 12 bases. V was clipped by 8 bases and J by 8 bases; unmatched bases: 9. CDR3 length: 14 amino acids. Germline lookup yields CDR1 SNHLY and CDR2 FYNNEI. Written as DNA, the CDR3 is TGTGCCAGCTGGTGGGGGACAGGGGGCCCGGAAGCTTTCTTT. Its protein is CASWWGTGGPEAFF.

As for this clonotype: A much bigger clone sits one base away, suggesting this may be a read error. This sequence joins TRBV7-3 and TRBJ2-5; 10 nucleotides align to TRBD1. CDR1 and CDR2 from the germline V gene are SGHTA and FQGTGA. With 8 bases clipped from V and 11 bases from J, the junction kept 14 bases outside the gene matches. The CDR3 totals 14 residues. CDR3 sequence reads: CASSATGGPYGQYF. The CDR3 coding sequence is TGTGCCAGCTCGGCGACAGGGGGCCCCTACGGGCAGTACTTC.

This chain joins TRBV18 and TRBJ2-7; D is possibly TRBD2 (6 bases). Per germline, CDR1 KGHSH and CDR2 LQKENI. The CDR3 loop spans 15 amino acids. V dropped 5 bases and J dropped 3 bases, with 17 bases sitting between them. The CDR3 region is CASSTLPGLNYEQYF. The CDR3, as DNA: TGTGCCAGCTCAACACTACCGGGACTTAACTACGAGCAGTACTTC. Combining the CDR3 with reference TRBV18 and TRBJ2-7 gives the whole variable domain NAGVMQNPRHLVRRRGQEARLRCSPMKGHSHVYWYRQLPEEGLKFMVYLQKENIIDESGMPKERFSAEFPKEGPSILRIQQVVRGDSAAYFCASSTLPGLNYEQYFGPGTRLTVT.

The chain employs TRBV12-3 or TRBV12-4 and TRBJ2-3, with D maybe TRBD2 (5 bases). Deletions cut 5 bases from V and 5 bases from J, with 17 bases between. This CDR3 is built from 15 residues. The DNA of the CDR3 is TGTGCCAGCAGTCCGGGCCTTATGAGCGGAGATACGCAGTATTTT. Protein sequence: CASSPGLMSGDTQYF.

This clonotype was seen only a few times. In nucleotides, the CDR3 is TGTGCCATCAGTGAGTCCCTCGGGACAGGGATGCAGACCCAGTACTTC. This gives the protein CAISESLGTGMQTQYF. The chain is built from TRBV10-3 and TRBJ2-5, with 9 bases fitting TRBD1. The CDR3 is 16 amino acids. V lost 0 bases and J lost 6; bases outside the gene matches: 8. Germline V gene data show CDR1 as ENHRY and CDR2 as SYGVKD.

The V and J genes are TRBV5-1 and TRBJ2-3; no reliable D call. Per germline, CDR1 SGHRS and CDR2 YFSETQ. CDR3 size: 16 residues. Trimming took 0 bases from V and 2 from J, leaving 13 bases between them. CDR3 residues: CASSLAAGAYTDTQYF. As DNA, the CDR3 is TGCGCCAGCAGCTTGGCGGCAGGAGCTTACACAGATACGCAGTATTTT.

The chain couples TRBV11-2 to TRBJ1-4; the D gene is possibly TRBD1 (5 bases). V lost 2 bases, J lost 13 bases, and 32 bases lay in between. CDR1 and CDR2 (germline): SGHAT, FQNNGV. The length of the CDR3 is 19 residues. The CDR3 bases are TGTGCCAGCAGCTTAACTATATTCACCGGGACCCCGTCCCCCCCGGCACTGTTTTTT. It yields the protein CASSLTIFTGTPSPPALFF.

This sequence joins TRBV4-1 and TRBJ1-6; D unresolved. Germline assignment: CDR1 MGHRA and CDR2 YSYEKL. The CDR3 totals 14 residues. Between the trimmed V and J ends, which lost 3 bases and 7 bases, there was a span of 10 bases. CDR3 loop: CASSHPFGNSPLHF. The CDR3 DNA is TGCGCCAGCAGCCACCCGTTCGGAAATTCACCCCTCCACTTT.

This clonotype was observed a few times. This rearrangement joins TRBV3-1 to TRBJ2-7; D perhaps matches TRBD2 (6 bases). Germline CDR1 and CDR2: LGHDT and YNNKEL (reference sequence). The CDR3 has 16 residues. V shed 0 bases and J shed 6 bases, with 18 bases lying between them. Here the CDR3 reads CASSQDPGDGGSEQYF. The CDR3 DNA reads TGTGCCAGCAGCCAAGATCCAGGAGACGGGGGTTCCGAGCAGTACTTC.

The chain is built from TRBV5-1 and TRBJ1-2, with D possibly being TRBD1 (5 bases). V shed 3 bases and J shed 4 bases, with 16 bases lying between them. Germline CDR1 reads SGHRS; CDR2 reads YFSETQ. The CDR3 is made up of 15 amino acids. The CDR3 DNA reads TGCGCCAGCAGCTCGGGACTAGAGGCGTCCTATGGCTACACCTTC. This translates into CASSSGLEASYGYTF.

This clonotype was detected a few times. The V call is TRBV6-2 or TRBV6-3, the J call TRBJ2-5; D is possibly TRBD2 (7 bases). CDR3 size: 17 residues. Germline V gene data show CDR1 as MNHEY and CDR2 as SVGEGT. The V and J ends lost 5 bases and 0 bases respectively, with 19 bases between them. CDR3 DNA sequence: TGTGCCAGCAGTAAGACAAGGGGGGGATACGACCAAGAGACCCAGTACTTC. This codes for CASSKTRGGYDQETQYF.

The chain is built from TRBV21-1 and TRBJ2-7. TRBV21-1 is noted as a pseudogene. This CDR3 region has 14 residues. The CDR3 coding sequence is TGTGCCAGCACTAATTTTGGGGTTACCTACGAGCAGTACTTC. Translated, it gives CASTNFGVTYEQYF.

With respect to this clonotype: This may stem from a read error, because a much larger clone lies one nucleotide away. J is TRBJ2-5 and V is TRBV6-4; the D call may be TRBD1 or TRBD2 (5 bases each). The J call may be faulty, since TRBJ2-7 better matches the DNA end. Germline CDR1 is MRHNA and CDR2 is SNTAGT. This CDR3 is 14 amino acids long. The CDR3 spells CASPGGSRIYEQYF. The CDR3, as DNA: TGTGCCTCCCCTGGGGGTTCACGGATTTACGAGCAGTACTTC.

This clonotype turned up a few times. The J gene is TRBJ2-1, the V gene TRBV15; TRBD2 agrees at 8 bases. Germline values: CDR1 LNHNV, CDR2 YYDKDF (reference sequence). The CDR3 is 17 residues long. The J segment lost 8 bases and the V segment lost 0 bases, leaving 12 bases of the junction unmatched. The CDR3 bases are TGTGCCACCAGCAGAGATGGGGTCGGGGGGGCCGAGGATGAGCAGTTCTTC. Its translation is CATSRDGVGGAEDEQFF. Filled out from reference TRBV15 and TRBJ2-1, the complete variable domain reads DAMVIQNPRYQVTQFGKPVTLSCSQTLNHNVMYWYQQKSSQAPKLLFHYYDKDFNNEADTPDNFQSRRPNTSFCFLDIRSPGLGDTAMYLCATSRDGVGGAEDEQFFGPGTRLTVL.

This chain links TRBV12-3 or TRBV12-4 with TRBJ2-3; the D is unclear. The CDR3 has 15 residues. V was shortened by 0 bases and J by 0 bases, with 7 bases between the two germline ends. The chain's CDR3 is CASSLAVESTDTQYF. The CDR3, as DNA: TGTGCCAGCAGTTTAGCTGTAGAGAGCACAGATACGCAGTATTTT.

This clonotype was seen a handful of times. The V and J genes are TRBV20-1 and TRBJ2-3; D is possibly TRBD2 (6 bases). This CDR3 contains 15 residues. The germline CDR1 and CDR2 sequences are DFQATT and SNEGSKA (reference sequence). The V gene lost 6 bases and the J gene lost 2 bases, with 18 bases spanning the gap. Here the CDR3 DNA reads TGCAGTGCCAAGAGGGCCGCGGGAACCACAGATACGCAGTATTTT. Residues: CSAKRAAGTTDTQYF.

The CDR3, as DNA: TGCGCCAGCAGCTTAGGACTAGCGGGAGTTCTCGACACAGATACGCAGTATTTT. It yields the protein CASSLGLAGVLDTDTQYF. The chain combines TRBV5-1 with TRBJ2-3, with 13 positions matching TRBD2. In germline, CDR1 is SGHRS, CDR2 YFSETQ. Unmatched junction bases numbered 8, after V lost 2 bases and J lost 2 bases. The CDR3 covers 18 residues.